This T cell receptor (beta chain) was profiled in a study of blood T cell repertoires in COVID-19. Authors' analysis steps: Amplification of reference gene primers provided the estimated nucleated cell counts. Some clones are missing from TCRdb's copy, which holds only in-frame ones; the method was immunoSEQ multiplex PCR. V and J calls plus clone size are reproduced from that table; the DNA served to infer D and trimming. The sample consists of around 230,000 clones, 80% to 90% of them appearing once. The germline V gene encodes CDR1 KGHSH and CDR2 LQKENI. The CDR3 runs 14 residues. The V and J ends lost 3 bases and 6 bases respectively, with 15 bases between them. This clone was found a few times.

This receptor was taken from a young man with acute COVID-19. Sequencing input: PBMCs or T cells enriched from blood (not recorded which). This chain connects TRBV18 to TRBJ2-7; a possible D gene is TRBD2 (6 bases). The CDR3 sequence is CASSPEGSLTEQYF. In DNA form, the CDR3 reads TGTGCCAGCTCACCGGAGGGCAGCTTAACCGAGCAGTACTTC. The whole variable domain, remainder taken from reference TRBV18 and TRBJ2-7, is NAGVMQNPRHLVRRRGQEARLRCSPMKGHSHVYWYRQLPEEGLKFMVYLQKENIIDESGMPKERFSAEFPKEGPSILRIQQVVRGDSAAYFCASSPEGSLTEQYFGPGTRLTVT.